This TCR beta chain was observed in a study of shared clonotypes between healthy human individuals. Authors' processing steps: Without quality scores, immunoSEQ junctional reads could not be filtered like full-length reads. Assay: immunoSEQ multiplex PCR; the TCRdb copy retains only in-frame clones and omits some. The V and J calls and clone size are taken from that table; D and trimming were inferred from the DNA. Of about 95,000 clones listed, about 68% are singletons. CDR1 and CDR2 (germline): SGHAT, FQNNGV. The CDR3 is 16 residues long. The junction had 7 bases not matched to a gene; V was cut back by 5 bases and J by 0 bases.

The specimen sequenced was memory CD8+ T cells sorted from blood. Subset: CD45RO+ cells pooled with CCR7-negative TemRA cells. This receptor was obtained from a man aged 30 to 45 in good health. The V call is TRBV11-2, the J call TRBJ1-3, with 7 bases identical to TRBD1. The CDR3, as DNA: TGTGCCAGCAGCCCTGCTCAGGGGGGCTCTGGAAACACCATATATTTT. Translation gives CASSPAQGGSGNTIYF.